The 24 T cell receptor beta chains below come from one sample, sequenced in a study of blood T cell repertoires in COVID-19. Method: immunoSEQ multiplex PCR; TCRdb's copy keeps in-frame clones and lacks some. The data show about 110,000 clones, 85% to 90% seen once. The sequencing input was peripheral blood. The receptors were gathered from a woman of 80 years or more with acute or convalescent COVID-19.

Note on this clone: This CDR3 is also generated by other DNA sequences in the sample. V gene TRBV18 combines with J gene TRBJ2-3; 7 positions match TRBD2. The CDR3 totals 14 residues. The V segment lost 0 bases and the J segment 4 bases; nucleotides outside the gene matches: 1. Germline CDR1 reads KGHSH; CDR2 reads LQKENI. CDR3 DNA sequence: TGTGCCAGCTCACCACCCGGGGGGTCAGATACGCAGTATTTT. Its protein is CASSPPGGSDTQYF.

This chain uses TRBV11-2 with TRBJ2-7, with a tentative D call TRBD1 (5 bases). CDR1 and CDR2 (germline): SGHAT, FQNNGV. The germline V and J ends were trimmed by 1 base and 2 bases, with 9 bases remaining between them. CDR3 length equals 14 residues. CDR3 DNA: TGTGCCAGCAGCTTAGGGACACGGCCCTACGAGCAGTACTTC. Its protein product is CASSLGTRPYEQYF.

V and J are TRBV30 and TRBJ1-2; possibly TRBD1 for D (6 bases). This CDR3 has 15 residues. The V and J ends lost 0 bases and 3 bases respectively, with 14 bases between them. Germline V CDR1 and CDR2: GTSNPN, SVGIG (reference sequence). In DNA, the CDR3 is TGTGCCTGGAGTGTACCCTGGACAGACGACTATGGCTACACCTTC. It yields the protein CAWSVPWTDDYGYTF.

The rearrangement uses TRBV12-3 or TRBV12-4 and TRBJ1-6; D gene ambiguous. The CDR3 has 13 amino acids. Here the CDR3 DNA reads TGTGCGACTACCCCCCGGGGTAACTCACCCCTCCACTTT. It yields the protein CATTPRGNSPLHF.

V gene TRBV7-8 combines with J gene TRBJ1-5, with 10 bases fitting TRBD1. Losses at the gene ends were 5 bases for V and 2 bases for J; bases not matched to a gene: 18. Germline lookup yields CDR1 SGHVS and CDR2 FQNEAQ. The CDR3 extends over 20 amino acids. CDR3 nucleotides: TGTGCCAGCAGCCCAGACAGGGGGCGCATAGCCCTAATGGGCAATCAGCCCCAGCATTTT. Its protein is CASSPDRGRIALMGNQPQHF.

This clone was recorded once. This CDR3 is also generated by other DNA sequences in the sample. The V gene is TRBV28, the J gene TRBJ1-1; 9 bases map to TRBD1. From germline, CDR1 is MDHEN and CDR2 SYDVKM. This CDR3 has 14 residues. With V trimmed by 4 bases and J by 1 base, 1 base remained unmatched. CDR3 nucleotide sequence: TGTGCCAGCAGTTCGGGACAGGGGAACACTGAAGCTTTCTTT. Translation: CASSSGQGNTEAFF.

V gene TRBV30 combines with J gene TRBJ2-5, with 9 nucleotides matching TRBD2. The CDR3 spans 13 residues. Germline V lookup: CDR1 GTSNPN, CDR2 SVGIG (reference sequence). The V and J ends lost 5 bases and 3 bases, in that order; junction bases with no gene match: 4. The CDR3 DNA reads as TGTGCCTGGGGGCGACTAGCGGAAGAGACCCAGTACTTC. It translates to CAWGRLAEETQYF.

The chain carries TRBV10-1 and TRBJ2-5, with D perhaps matching TRBD1 (6 bases). Germline assignment: CDR1 WNHNN and CDR2 SYGVQD (reference sequence). This CDR3 region has 19 residues. V dropped 7 bases and J dropped 5 bases, with 32 bases sitting between them. The CDR3 DNA reads as TGCGCCAGCACCTTGACTATCTTTCAACCGGGACACCCACTGGAGACCCAGTACTTC. It translates to CASTLTIFQPGHPLETQYF.

The chain has TRBV20-1 and TRBJ2-5; TRBD1 agrees at 7 bases. This CDR3 has 14 amino acids. J gave up 4 bases and V 3 bases, and 8 bases lay outside the gene matches. Germline V lookup: CDR1 DFQATT, CDR2 SNEGSKA (reference sequence). The CDR3 DNA reads as TGCAGTGCTAGTGACAGGGTAGCTGGAGAGACCCAGTACTTC. This encodes CSASDRVAGETQYF.

CDR3 sequence reads: CASSLEGRDSPLHF. The CDR3 DNA sequence: TGCGCCAGCAGCTTGGAGGGGCGCGATTCACCCCTCCACTTT. The J gene is TRBJ1-6, the V gene TRBV5-1; tentative D call: TRBD1 (5 bases). Looked up from germline, CDR1 is SGHRS and CDR2 is YFSETQ. The CDR3 loop spans 14 amino acids. V was trimmed by 0 bases and J by 8 bases, leaving 9 bases between them.

The rearrangement links TRBV5-5 to TRBJ2-5; 8 nucleotides agree with TRBD2. Germline CDR1 is SGHKS and CDR2 is YYEKEE (reference sequence). The CDR3 contains 17 residues. The junction had 7 bases not matched to a gene; V was cut back by 0 bases and J by 0 bases. This CDR3 reads CASSLDLSGVNQETQYF. CDR3 DNA sequence: TGTGCCAGCAGCTTGGATCTTAGCGGGGTGAACCAAGAGACCCAGTACTTC.

The rearrangement uses TRBV3-1 (or the pseudogene TRBV3-2) and TRBJ1-2; 7 bases are shared with TRBD1. Germline V lookup: CDR1 LGHDT, CDR2 YNNKEL (reference sequence). Trimming at V came to 2 bases and at J to 6 bases, leaving 6 bases not matched to a gene. The length of the CDR3 is 14 residues. The CDR3 coding sequence is TGTGCCAGCAGCCAAAACAGGGGAGGCCATGGCTACACCTTC. This gives the protein CASSQNRGGHGYTF.

The chain recombines TRBV5-1 with TRBJ2-3; D ambiguous. The germline CDR1 and CDR2 sequences are SGHRS and YFSETQ. The V end was cut by 4 bases, the J end by 4 bases, with 7 bases between. There are 12 residues in the CDR3. The CDR3 nucleotides read TGCGCCAGCAGCGTAGTGGCAGATACGCAGTATTTT. It codes for CASSVVADTQYF. Supplemented by reference TRBV5-1 and TRBJ2-3, the full variable domain reads KAGVTQTPRYLIKTRGQQVTLSCSPISGHRSVSWYQQTPGQGLQFLFEYFSETQRNKGNFPGRFSGRQFSNSRSEMNVSTLELGDSALYLCASSVVADTQYFGPGTRLTVL.

This chain joins TRBV30 and TRBJ1-5, with D possibly matching TRBD1 (5 bases). The CDR3 sequence is 15 residues long. CDR1 is GTSNPN, CDR2 SVGIG, per germline (reference sequence). Trimming stripped 0 bases from V and 4 bases from J, with 13 bases between. The CDR3 bases are TGTGCCTGGAGTGTACTGCTCGGGGGGAATCAGCCCCAGCATTTT. Translation: CAWSVLLGGNQPQHF.

The genes are TRBV19 and TRBJ2-1, with a weak D call TRBD2 (5 bases). The germline CDR1 and CDR2 sequences are LNHDA and SQIVND (reference sequence). Trimming left V 6 bases short and J 2 bases short, with 14 bases between. CDR3 length: 15 residues. CDR3 sequence reads: CASSPGRAPYNEQFF. In nucleotides, the CDR3 is TGTGCCAGTAGCCCGGGGAGAGCCCCCTACAATGAGCAGTTCTTC.

The chain employs TRBV5-1 and TRBJ1-1; D gene ambiguous. The CDR3 length is 14 residues. Germline values: CDR1 SGHRS, CDR2 YFSETQ. The V and J ends lost 0 bases and 2 bases respectively, with 8 bases between them. The CDR3, as DNA: TGCGCCAGCAGCTTGGCTTCCCTAAACACTGAAGCTTTCTTT. Translation gives CASSLASLNTEAFF.

This clone occurred a few times. This chain joins TRBV19 and TRBJ1-1; D not certain. V was trimmed by 6 bases and J by 1 base, leaving 12 bases between them. The V gene's germline CDR1 is LNHDA and CDR2 SQIVND (reference sequence). CDR3 size: 14 residues. The CDR3 reads CASRPFRGNTEAFF. The CDR3 DNA sequence: TGTGCCAGTAGACCATTTCGGGGGAACACTGAAGCTTTCTTT.

The chain carries TRBV30 and TRBJ2-7; 8 bases map to TRBD1. The CDR3 loop spans 17 amino acids. Germline V gene lookup returns CDR1 GTSNPN and CDR2 SVGIG (reference sequence). V shed 5 bases, J shed 0 bases, and the junction held 15 bases outside the gene matches. The CDR3 sequence: CAWYGRLWTGSSYEQYF. DNA of the CDR3: TGTGCCTGGTACGGTCGACTTTGGACAGGGAGCTCCTACGAGCAGTACTTC.

The chain is built from TRBV14 and TRBJ2-3; 15 bases agree with TRBD2. The CDR3 length is 18 residues. The V and J ends lost 5 bases and 1 base, in that order; junction bases with no gene match: 7. CDR1 SGHDN and CDR2 FVKESK come from the germline V gene. CDR3 bases: TGTGCCAGCAGCTCTGGACTAGCGGGGGGGCCCGGCACAGATACGCAGTATTTT. This gives the protein CASSSGLAGGPGTDTQYF.

V and J are TRBV5-6 and TRBJ2-3; TRBD2 might be the D (7 bases). Trimming stripped 3 bases from V and 11 bases from J, with 25 bases between. CDR3 length: 16 residues. Germline lookup yields CDR1 SGHDT and CDR2 YYEEEE. CDR3 in DNA: TGTGCCAGCAGCTGGGGGGCTGGGGTAGCGGGCGCCCGGCAGTATTTT. It specifies CASSWGAGVAGARQYF.

CDR3 bases: TGTGCCAGTGGGGCAGGGGGCGCCGGTGAAAAACTGTTTTTT. Encoded protein: CASGAGGAGEKLFF. The chain employs TRBV28 and TRBJ1-4, with 8 bases identical to TRBD1. The trim removed 9 bases at V and 7 bases at J, leaving 10 bases unmatched. CDR3 length equals 14 residues. Germline CDR1 reads MDHEN; CDR2 reads SYDVKM.

J is TRBJ2-3 and V is TRBV7-2; D not certain. Germline V gives CDR1 SGHTA, CDR2 FQGNSA. Trimming removed 4 bases at V and 2 bases at J, with 7 bases between. The CDR3 runs 13 residues. The CDR3 protein is CASSSLSTDTQYF. In DNA, the CDR3 is TGTGCCAGCAGCTCCCTTTCCACAGATACGCAGTATTTT. The entire variable domain, with the rest obtained from reference TRBV7-2 and TRBJ2-3, is as follows: GAGVSQSPSNKVTEKGKDVELRCDPISGHTALYWYRQSLGQGLEFLIYFQGNSAPDKSGLPSDRFSAERTGGSVSTLTIQRTQQEDSAVYLCASSSLSTDTQYFGPGTRLTVL.

The chain couples TRBV7-9 to TRBJ2-3; perhaps TRBD2 as D (5 bases). V lost 3 bases and J 0 bases, leaving 7 bases between the germline ends. The CDR3 totals 14 residues. The germline V gene has CDR1 SEHNR and CDR2 FQNEAQ (reference sequence). The CDR3 bases are TGTGCCAGCAGCTTCGGGGAAAGCACAGATACGCAGTATTTT. Translated, it gives CASSFGESTDTQYF.

About this clone itself: A junction end diverges from the germline sequence, so it may reflect a read error. Within the sample, other DNA sequences also encode this same CDR3. CDR3 DNA: TGTGCCAGCAGCCTTCCGGGGGGCTACACCTTT. Translating it yields CASSLPGGYTF. The chain joins TRBV5-8 to TRBJ1-2, with D maybe TRBD1 (6 bases). Germline lookup yields CDR1 SGHTS and CDR2 YDEGEE. The CDR3 runs to 11 residues.